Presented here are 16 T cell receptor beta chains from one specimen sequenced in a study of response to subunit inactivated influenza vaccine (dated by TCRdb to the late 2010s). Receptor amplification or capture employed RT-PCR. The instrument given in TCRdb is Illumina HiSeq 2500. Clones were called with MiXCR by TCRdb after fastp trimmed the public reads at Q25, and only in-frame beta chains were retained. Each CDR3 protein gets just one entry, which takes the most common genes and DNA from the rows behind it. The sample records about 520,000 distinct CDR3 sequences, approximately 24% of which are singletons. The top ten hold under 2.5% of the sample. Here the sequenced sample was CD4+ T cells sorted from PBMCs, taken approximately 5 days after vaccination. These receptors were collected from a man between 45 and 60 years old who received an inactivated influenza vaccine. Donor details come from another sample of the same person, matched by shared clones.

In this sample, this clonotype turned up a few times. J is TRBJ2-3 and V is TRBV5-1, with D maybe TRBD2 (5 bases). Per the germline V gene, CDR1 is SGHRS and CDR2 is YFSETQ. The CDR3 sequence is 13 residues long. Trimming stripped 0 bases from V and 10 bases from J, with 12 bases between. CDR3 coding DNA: TGCGCCAGCAGCTTGGATCTAGCCGCAGCGCAGTATTTT. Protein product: CASSLDLAAAQYF.

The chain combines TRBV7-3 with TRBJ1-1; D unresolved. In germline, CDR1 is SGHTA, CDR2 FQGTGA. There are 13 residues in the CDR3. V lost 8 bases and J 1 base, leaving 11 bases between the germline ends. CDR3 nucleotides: TGTGCCAGCTCCTTCAGTTGGAACACTGAAGCTTTCTTT. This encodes CASSFSWNTEAFF.

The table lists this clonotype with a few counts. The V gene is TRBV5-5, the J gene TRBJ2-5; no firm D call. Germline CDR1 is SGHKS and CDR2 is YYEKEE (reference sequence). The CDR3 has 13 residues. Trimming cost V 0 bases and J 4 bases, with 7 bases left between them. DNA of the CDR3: TGTGCCAGCAGCTTGGTATTCATAGAGACCCAGTACTTC. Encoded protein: CASSLVFIETQYF.

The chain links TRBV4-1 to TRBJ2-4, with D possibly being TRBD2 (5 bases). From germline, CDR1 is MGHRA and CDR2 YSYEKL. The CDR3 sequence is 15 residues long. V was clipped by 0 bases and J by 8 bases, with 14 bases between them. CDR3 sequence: CASSQDRKAGDIQYF. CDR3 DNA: TGCGCCAGCAGCCAAGATCGCAAGGCCGGGGACATTCAGTACTTC.

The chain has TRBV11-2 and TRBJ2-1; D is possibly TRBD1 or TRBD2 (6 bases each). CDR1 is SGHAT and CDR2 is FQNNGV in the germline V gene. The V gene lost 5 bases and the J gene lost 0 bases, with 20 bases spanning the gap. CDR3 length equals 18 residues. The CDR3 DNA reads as TGTGCCAGCAGCAAACTAGCAGGGGCTGCCAGCTCCTACAATGAGCAGTTCTTC. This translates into CASSKLAGAASSYNEQFF.

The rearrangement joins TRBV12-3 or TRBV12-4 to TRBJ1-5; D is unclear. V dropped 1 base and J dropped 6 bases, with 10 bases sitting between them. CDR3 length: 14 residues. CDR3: CASSLGIGRQPQHF. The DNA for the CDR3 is TGTGCCAGCAGTTTAGGAATAGGGCGTCAGCCCCAGCATTTT.

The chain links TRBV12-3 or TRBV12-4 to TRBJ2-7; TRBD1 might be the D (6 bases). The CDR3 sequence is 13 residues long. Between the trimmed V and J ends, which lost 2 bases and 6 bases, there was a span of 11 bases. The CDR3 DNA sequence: TGTGCCAGCAGTTTATCAGGGGACGGCGAGCAGTACTTC. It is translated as CASSLSGDGEQYF.

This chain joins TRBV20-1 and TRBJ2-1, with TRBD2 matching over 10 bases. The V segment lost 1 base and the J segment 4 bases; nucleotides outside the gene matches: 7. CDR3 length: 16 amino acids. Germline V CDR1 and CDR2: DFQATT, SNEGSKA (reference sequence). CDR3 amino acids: CSARGEAGGPYNEQFF. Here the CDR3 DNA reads TGCAGTGCTAGAGGGGAAGCGGGAGGGCCATACAATGAGCAGTTCTTC.

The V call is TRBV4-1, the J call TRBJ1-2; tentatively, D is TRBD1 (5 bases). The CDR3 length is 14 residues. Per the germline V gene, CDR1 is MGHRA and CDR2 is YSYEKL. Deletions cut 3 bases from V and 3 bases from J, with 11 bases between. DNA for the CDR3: TGCGCCAGCAGCCAGGGCGACAGACACTATGGCTACACCTTC. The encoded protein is CASSQGDRHYGYTF.

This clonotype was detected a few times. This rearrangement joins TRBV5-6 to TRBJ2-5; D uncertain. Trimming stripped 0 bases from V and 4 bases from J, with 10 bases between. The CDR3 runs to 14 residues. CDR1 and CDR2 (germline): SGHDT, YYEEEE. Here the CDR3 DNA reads TGTGCCAGCAGCTTGGCCCTGGTCACAGAGACCCAGTACTTC. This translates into CASSLALVTETQYF.

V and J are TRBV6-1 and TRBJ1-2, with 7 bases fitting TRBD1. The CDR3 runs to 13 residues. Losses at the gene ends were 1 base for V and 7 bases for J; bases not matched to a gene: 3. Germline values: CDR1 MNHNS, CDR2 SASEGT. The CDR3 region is CASSEGQGSGYTF. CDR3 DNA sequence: TGTGCCAGCAGTGAAGGACAGGGAAGTGGCTACACCTTC.

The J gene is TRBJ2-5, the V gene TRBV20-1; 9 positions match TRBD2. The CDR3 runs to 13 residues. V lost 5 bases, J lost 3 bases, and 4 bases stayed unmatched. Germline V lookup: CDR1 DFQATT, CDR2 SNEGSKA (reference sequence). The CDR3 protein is CSAPTSGKETQYF. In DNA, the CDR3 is TGCAGTGCTCCGACTAGCGGCAAAGAGACCCAGTACTTC.

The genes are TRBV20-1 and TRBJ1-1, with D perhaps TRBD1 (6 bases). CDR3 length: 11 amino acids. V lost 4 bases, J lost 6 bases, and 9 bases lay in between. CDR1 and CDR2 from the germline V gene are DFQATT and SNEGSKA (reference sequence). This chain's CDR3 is CSANRVPEAFF. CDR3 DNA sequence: TGCAGTGCTAACAGGGTTCCTGAAGCTTTCTTT.

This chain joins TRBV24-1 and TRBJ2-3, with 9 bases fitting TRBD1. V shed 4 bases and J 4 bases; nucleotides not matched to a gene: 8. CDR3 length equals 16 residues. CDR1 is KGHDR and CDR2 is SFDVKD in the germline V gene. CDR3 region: CATSDSGTGNPDTQYF. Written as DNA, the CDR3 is TGTGCCACCAGTGACTCCGGGACAGGGAACCCAGATACGCAGTATTTT.

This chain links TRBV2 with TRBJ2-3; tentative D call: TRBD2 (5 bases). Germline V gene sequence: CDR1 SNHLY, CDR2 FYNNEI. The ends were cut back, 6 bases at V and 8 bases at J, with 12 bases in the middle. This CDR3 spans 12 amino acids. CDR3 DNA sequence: TGTGCCAGCAGGTACAGTGGAGGTACGCAGTATTTT. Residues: CASRYSGGTQYF.

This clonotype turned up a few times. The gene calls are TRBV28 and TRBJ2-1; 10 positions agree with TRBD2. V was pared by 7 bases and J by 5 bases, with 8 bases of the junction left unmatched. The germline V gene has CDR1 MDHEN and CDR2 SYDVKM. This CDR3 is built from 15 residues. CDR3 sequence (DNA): TGTGCCAGCAACCTCCTAGCGGGAGCCAACAATGAGCAGTTCTTC. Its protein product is CASNLLAGANNEQFF.